This TCR beta chain was sequenced during a study of graft-versus-host responses after intestinal transplantation. Study in general: Tacrolimus plus steroids were given to all recipients for about three years, preceded by anti-thymocyte globulin induction.

CDR3 length: 19 residues. Germline values: CDR1 SNHLY, CDR2 FYNNEI. Trimming left V 6 bases short and J 2 bases short, with 28 bases between. On this clone itself: No antigen is known for it.

Processed graft tissue released its intraepithelial and lamina propria lymphocytes. Profiling relied on immunoSEQ multiplex PCR, and the TCRdb table lists in-frame clones only, not all of them. The data show approximately 17,000 clones, 83% seen once. General study points: Allograft graft-versus-host to host-versus-graft clonal ratios ran high in patients with graft-donor T cell macrochimerism.

Sequences were derived from ileum tissue, sampled about 80 weeks after intestinal transplantation. The chain uses TRBV2 and TRBJ1-1, with a weak D call TRBD1 (6 bases). The receptor's source is a human patient who received an intestinal transplant, so some T cells may come from the graft donor. CDR3 in DNA: TGTGCCAGCAGACCACCTCTAGGAGGGGGGTCGCTTCGTAACACTGAAGCTTTCTTT. Amino acids: CASRPPLGGGSLRNTEAFF.